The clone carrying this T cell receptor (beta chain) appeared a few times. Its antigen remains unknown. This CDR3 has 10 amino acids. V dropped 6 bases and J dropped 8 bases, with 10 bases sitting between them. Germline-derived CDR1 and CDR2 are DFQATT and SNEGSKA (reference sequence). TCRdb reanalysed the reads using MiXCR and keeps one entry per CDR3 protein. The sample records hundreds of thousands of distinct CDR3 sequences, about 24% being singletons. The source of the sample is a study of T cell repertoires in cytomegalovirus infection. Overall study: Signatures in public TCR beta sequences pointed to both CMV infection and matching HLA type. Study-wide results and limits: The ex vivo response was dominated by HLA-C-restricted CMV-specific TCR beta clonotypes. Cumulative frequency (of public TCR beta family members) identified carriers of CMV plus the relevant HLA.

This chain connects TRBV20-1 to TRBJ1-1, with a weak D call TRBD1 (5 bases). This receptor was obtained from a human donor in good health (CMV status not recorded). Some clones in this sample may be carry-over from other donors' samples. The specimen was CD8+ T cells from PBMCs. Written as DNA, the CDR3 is TGCAGTGCACCCTGGGGGGAAGCTTTCTTT. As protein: CSAPWGEAFF.